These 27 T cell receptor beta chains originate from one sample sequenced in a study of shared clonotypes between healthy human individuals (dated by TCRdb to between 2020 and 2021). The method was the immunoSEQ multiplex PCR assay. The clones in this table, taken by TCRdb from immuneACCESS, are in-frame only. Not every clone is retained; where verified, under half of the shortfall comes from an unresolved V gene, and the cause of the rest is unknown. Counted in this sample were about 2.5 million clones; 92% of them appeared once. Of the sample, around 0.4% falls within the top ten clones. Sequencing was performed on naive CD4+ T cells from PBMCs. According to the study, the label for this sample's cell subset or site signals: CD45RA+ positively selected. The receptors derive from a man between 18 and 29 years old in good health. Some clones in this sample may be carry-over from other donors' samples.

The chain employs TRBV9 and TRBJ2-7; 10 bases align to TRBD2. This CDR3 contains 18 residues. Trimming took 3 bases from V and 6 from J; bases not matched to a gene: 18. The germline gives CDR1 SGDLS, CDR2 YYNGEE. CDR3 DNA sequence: TGTGCCAGCAGCGGACCACCCCGGGGGGTAGCGGGAGGTGGCGAGCAGTACTTC. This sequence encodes CASSGPPRGVAGGGEQYF.

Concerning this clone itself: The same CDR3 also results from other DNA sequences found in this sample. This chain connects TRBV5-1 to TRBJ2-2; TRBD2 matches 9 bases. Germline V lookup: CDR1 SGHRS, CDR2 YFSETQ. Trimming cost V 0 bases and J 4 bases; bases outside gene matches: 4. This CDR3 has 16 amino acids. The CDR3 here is CASSLGLAGLTGELFF. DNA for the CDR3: TGCGCCAGCAGCTTGGGGCTAGCGGGACTCACCGGGGAGCTGTTTTTT. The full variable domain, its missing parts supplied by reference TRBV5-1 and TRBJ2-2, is KAGVTQTPRYLIKTRGQQVTLSCSPISGHRSVSWYQQTPGQGLQFLFEYFSETQRNKGNFPGRFSGRQFSNSRSEMNVSTLELGDSALYLCASSLGLAGLTGELFFGEGSRLTVL.

The CDR3 here is CASSPPGQSYGYTF. Here the CDR3 DNA reads TGTGCCAGCAGCCCCCCGGGACAGAGCTATGGCTACACCTTC. The chain is built from TRBV21-1 and TRBJ1-2; no check of the table's D call, TRBD1, against the DNA was made. TRBV21-1 is a documented pseudogene. This CDR3 contains 14 residues.

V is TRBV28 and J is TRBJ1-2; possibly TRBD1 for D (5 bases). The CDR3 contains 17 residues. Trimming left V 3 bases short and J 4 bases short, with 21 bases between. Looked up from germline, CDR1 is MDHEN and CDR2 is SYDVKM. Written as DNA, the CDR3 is TGTGCCAGCAGTTTTTACAGGCCAGGCAATTCCGGCTATGGCTACACCTTC. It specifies CASSFYRPGNSGYGYTF.

Here the CDR3 DNA reads TGTGCCAGCAGCTCCCCGGGCCGATTGGGGACCTACGAGCAGTACTTC. Translated, it gives CASSSPGRLGTYEQYF. The V and J genes are TRBV7-9 and TRBJ2-7; no clear D gene. The CDR3 has 16 amino acids. The ends were cut back, 4 bases at V and 2 bases at J, with 18 bases in the middle. The germline V gene has CDR1 SEHNR and CDR2 FQNEAQ (reference sequence).

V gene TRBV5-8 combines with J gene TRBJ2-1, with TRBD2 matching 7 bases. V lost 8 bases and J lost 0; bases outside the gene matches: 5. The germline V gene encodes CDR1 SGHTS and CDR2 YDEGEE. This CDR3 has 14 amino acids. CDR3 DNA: TGTGCCAGAACACTAGCGAACTCCTACAATGAGCAGTTCTTC. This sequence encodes CARTLANSYNEQFF.

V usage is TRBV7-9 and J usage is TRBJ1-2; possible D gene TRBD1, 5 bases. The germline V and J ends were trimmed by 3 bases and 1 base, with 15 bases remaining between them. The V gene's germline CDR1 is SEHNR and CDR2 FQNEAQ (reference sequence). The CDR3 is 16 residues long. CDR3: CASSLGVDTINYGYTF. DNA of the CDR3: TGTGCCAGCAGCTTGGGCGTGGACACGATTAACTATGGCTACACCTTC.

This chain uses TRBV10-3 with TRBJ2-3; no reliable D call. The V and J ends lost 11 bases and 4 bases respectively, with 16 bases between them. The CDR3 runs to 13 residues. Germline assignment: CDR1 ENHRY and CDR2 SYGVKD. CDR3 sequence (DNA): TGTGCCCTCTCACAAGGGCAGGCAGATACGCAGTATTTT. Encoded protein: CALSQGQADTQYF.

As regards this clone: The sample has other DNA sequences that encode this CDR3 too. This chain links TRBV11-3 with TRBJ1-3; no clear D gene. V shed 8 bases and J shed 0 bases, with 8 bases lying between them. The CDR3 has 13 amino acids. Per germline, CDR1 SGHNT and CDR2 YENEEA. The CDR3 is CASSSGSGNTIYF. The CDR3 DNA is TGTGCCAGCTCAAGCGGCTCTGGAAACACCATATATTTT.

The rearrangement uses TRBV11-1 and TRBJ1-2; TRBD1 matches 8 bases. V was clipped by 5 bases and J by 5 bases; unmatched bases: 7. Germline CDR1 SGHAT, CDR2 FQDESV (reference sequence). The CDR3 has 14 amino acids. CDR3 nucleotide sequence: TGTGCCAGCAGCCGCCGGGACAGGACATATGGCTACACCTTC. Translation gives CASSRRDRTYGYTF.

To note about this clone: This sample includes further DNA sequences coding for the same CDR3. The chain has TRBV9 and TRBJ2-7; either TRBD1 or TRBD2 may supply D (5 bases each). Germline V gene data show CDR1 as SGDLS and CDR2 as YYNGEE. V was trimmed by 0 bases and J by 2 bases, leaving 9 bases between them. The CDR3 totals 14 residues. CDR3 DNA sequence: TGTGCCAGCAGCGTAGATAGGGGAGCCTACGAGCAGTACTTC. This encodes CASSVDRGAYEQYF.

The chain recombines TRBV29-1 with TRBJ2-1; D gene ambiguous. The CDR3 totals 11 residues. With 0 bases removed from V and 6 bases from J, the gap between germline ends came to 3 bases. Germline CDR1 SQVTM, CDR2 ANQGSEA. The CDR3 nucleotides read TGCAGCGTTGAAGATCGCAATGAGCAGTTCTTC. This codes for CSVEDRNEQFF.

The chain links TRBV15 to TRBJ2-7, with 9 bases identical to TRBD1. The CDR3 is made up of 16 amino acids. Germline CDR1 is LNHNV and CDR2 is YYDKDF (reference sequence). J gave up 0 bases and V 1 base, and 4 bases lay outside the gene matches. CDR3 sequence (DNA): TGTGCCACCAGCAGAGGGACAGGGGTCGTCTCCTACGAGCAGTACTTC. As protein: CATSRGTGVVSYEQYF.

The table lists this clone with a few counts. CDR3 in amino acids: CATSRVASTEAFF. In DNA, the CDR3 is TGTGCCACCAGCAGAGTTGCGAGTACTGAAGCTTTCTTT. The chain combines TRBV15 with TRBJ1-1; D gene ambiguous. This CDR3 has 13 amino acids. The V gene's germline CDR1 is LNHNV and CDR2 YYDKDF (reference sequence). Trimming took off 1 base at V and 5 bases at J, with 8 bases between the two ends.

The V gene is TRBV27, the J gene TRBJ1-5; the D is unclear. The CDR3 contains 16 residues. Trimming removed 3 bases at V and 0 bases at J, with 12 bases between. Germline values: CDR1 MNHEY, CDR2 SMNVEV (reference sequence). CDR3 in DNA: TGTGCCAGCAGTTTCTTATCAATGGATAGCAATCAGCCCCAGCATTTT. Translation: CASSFLSMDSNQPQHF.

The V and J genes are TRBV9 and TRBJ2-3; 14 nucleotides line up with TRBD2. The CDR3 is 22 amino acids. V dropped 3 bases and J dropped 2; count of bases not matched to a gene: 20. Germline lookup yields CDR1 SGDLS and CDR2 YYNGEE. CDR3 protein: CASSGPAYRETSGRVHTDTQYF. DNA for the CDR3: TGTGCCAGCAGCGGCCCAGCGTACAGGGAGACTAGCGGGAGGGTTCACACAGATACGCAGTATTTT.

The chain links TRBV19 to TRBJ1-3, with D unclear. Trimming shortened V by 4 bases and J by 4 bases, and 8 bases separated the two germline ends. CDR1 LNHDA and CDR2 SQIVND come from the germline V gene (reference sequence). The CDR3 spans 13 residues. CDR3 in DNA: TGTGCCAGTAGTACGATTCCCGGAAACACCATATATTTT. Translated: CASSTIPGNTIYF.

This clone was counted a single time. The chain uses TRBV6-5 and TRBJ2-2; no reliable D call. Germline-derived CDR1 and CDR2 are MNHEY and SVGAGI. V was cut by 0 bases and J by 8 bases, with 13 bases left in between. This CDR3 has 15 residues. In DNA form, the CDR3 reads TGTGCCAGCAGTTACTCAAGACCTCAGGTGGGGGAGCTGTTTTTT. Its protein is CASSYSRPQVGELFF.

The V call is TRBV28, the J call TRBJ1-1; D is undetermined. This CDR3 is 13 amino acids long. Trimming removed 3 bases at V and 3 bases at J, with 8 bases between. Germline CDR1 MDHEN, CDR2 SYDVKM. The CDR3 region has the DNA TGTGCCAGCAGTTTCAGGCGTGACACTGAAGCTTTCTTT. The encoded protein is CASSFRRDTEAFF.

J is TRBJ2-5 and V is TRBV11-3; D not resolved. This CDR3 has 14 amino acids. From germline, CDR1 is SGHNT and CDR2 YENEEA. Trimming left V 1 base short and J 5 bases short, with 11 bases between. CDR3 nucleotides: TGTGCCAGCAGCTTAGGAGGAGATGAGGAGACCCAGTACTTC. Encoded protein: CASSLGGDEETQYF. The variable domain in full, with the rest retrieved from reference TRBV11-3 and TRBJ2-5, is EAGVVQSPRYKIIEKKQPVAFWCNPISGHNTLYWYLQNLGQGPELLIRYENEEAVDDSQLPKDRFSAERLKGVDSTLKIQPAELGDSAVYLCASSLGGDEETQYFGPGTRLLVL.

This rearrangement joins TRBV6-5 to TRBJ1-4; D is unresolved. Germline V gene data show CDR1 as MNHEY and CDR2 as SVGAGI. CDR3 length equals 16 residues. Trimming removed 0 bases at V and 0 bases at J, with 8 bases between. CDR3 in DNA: TGTGCCAGCAGTTACTCGGCGCCAACAACTAATGAAAAACTGTTTTTT. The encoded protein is CASSYSAPTTNEKLFF.

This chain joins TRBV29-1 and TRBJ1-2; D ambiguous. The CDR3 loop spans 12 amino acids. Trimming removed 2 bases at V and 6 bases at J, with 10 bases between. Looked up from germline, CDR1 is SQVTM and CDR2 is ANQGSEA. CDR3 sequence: CSVESAGDGYTF. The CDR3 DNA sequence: TGCAGCGTTGAATCGGCAGGCGATGGCTACACCTTC.

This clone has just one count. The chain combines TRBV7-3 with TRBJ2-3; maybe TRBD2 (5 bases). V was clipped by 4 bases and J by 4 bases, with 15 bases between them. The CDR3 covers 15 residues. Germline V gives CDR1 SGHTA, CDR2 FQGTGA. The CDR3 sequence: CASSSQAGQADTQYF. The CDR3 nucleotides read TGTGCCAGCAGCTCCCAGGCGGGCCAAGCAGATACGCAGTATTTT.

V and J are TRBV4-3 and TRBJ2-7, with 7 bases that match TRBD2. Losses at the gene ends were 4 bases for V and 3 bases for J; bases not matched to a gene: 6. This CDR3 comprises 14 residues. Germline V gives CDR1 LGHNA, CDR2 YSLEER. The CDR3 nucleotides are TGCGCCAGCAGCCGGGCGGGGACTAACTACGAGCAGTACTTC. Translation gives CASSRAGTNYEQYF.

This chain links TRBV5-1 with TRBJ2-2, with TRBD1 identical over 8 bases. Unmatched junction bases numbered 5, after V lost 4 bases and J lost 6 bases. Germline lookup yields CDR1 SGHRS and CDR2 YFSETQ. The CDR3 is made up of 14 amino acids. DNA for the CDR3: TGCGCCAGCAGCAAGGACAGGGCCCCCGGGGAGCTGTTTTTT. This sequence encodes CASSKDRAPGELFF.

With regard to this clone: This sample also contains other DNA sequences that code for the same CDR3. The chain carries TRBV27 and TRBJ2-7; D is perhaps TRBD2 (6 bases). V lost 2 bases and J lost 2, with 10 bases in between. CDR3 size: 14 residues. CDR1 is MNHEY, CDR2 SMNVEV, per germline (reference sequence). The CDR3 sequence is CASSLLGGAYEQYF. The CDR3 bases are TGTGCCAGCAGTTTACTCGGGGGAGCCTACGAGCAGTACTTC.

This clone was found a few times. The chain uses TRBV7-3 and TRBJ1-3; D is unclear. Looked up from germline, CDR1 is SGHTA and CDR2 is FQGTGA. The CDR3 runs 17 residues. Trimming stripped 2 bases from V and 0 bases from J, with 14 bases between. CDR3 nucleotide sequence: TGTGCCAGCAGCTTAGGGGTTTCACGGTCCTCTGGAAACACCATATATTTT. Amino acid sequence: CASSLGVSRSSGNTIYF.